This TCR beta chain was sequenced in a study of beta chain features in type 1 diabetes. TCRB transcripts that were expressed got sequenced, as all of the isolated RNA had been reverse transcribed. The table came from immunoSEQ multiplex PCR; TCRdb's copy has only in-frame clones and leaves some out. The sample contains 400,000 to 550,000 clones, 10% to 12% of which appear only once. Per the germline V gene, CDR1 is GTSNPN and CDR2 is SVGIG (reference sequence). V was clipped by 1 base and J by 1 base, with 1 base between them. This CDR3 has 12 amino acids. The sequenced sample was naive CD4+ T cells from blood. This chain connects TRBV30 to TRBJ2-2; D is unclear. This receptor was taken from a woman aged 18-30 years in good health. This CDR3 reads CAWSGNTGELFF. CDR3 DNA: TGTGCCTGGAGTGGGAACACCGGGGAGCTGTTTTTT. Filled out from reference TRBV30 and TRBJ2-2, the complete variable domain reads SQTIHQWPATLVQPVGSPLSLECTVEGTSNPNLYWYRQAAGRGLQLLFYSVGIGQISSEVPQNLSASRPQDRQFILSSKKLLLSDSGFYLCAWSGNTGELFFGEGSRLTVL.